Listed here is a single T cell receptor (beta chain). Its specificity is not known. The germline V and J ends were trimmed by 7 bases and 6 bases, with 16 bases remaining between them. Per germline, CDR1 SGHNT and CDR2 YYREEE (reference sequence). The CDR3 runs 13 residues. Time point meaning: blood 2 weeks post-SBRT. The treatment was: 15 Gy SBRT to primary tumor, nephrectomy 4 weeks later. Radiation-treated patients gave blood at baseline, week 2 and week 4. The data belong to a study of radiation and T cells in renal cell carcinoma. About the study: Nephrectomy followed 15 Gy stereotactic body radiation by 4 weeks. Study-level findings and limits: Pretreatment tumor biopsies were lacking, so baseline clonotypes are unknown.

The assay was immunoSEQ multiplex PCR, and TCRdb's table has in-frame clones only and misses some. The table has over 60,000 clones, around 85% seen once. The rearrangement uses TRBV5-4 and TRBJ1-2; D possibly corresponds to TRBD1 (5 bases). The sequence came from a woman aged 50 to 60 with renal cell carcinoma. Sequences were derived from blood, sampled from a patient whose treatment included radiotherapy and nephrectomy. CDR3 residues: CASRSRGVNGYTF. In DNA form, the CDR3 reads TGTGCCAGCCGAAGCCGAGGGGTTAATGGCTACACCTTC.